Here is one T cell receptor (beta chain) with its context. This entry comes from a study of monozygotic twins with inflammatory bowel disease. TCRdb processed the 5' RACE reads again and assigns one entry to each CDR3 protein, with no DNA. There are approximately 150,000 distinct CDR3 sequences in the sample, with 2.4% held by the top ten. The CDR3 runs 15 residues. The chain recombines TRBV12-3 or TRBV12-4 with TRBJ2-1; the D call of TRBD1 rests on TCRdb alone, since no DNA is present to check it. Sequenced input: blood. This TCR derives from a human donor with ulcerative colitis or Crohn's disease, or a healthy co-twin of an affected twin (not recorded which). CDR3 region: CASSAKQGRNNEQFF.